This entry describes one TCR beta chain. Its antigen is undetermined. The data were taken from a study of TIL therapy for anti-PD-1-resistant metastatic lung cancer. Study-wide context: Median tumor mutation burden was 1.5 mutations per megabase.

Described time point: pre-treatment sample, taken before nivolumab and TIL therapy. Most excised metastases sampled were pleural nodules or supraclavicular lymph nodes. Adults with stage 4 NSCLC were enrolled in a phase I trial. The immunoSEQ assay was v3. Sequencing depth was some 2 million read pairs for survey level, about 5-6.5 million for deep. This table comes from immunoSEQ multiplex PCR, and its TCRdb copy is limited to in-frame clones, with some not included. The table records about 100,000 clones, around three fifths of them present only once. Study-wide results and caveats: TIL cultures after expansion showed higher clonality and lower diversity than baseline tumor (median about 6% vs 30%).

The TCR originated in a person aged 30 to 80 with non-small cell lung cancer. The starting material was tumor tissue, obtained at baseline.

The CDR3 reads CASSFRPGPYEQYF. DNA for the CDR3: TGTGCCAGCAGCTTTCGGCCGGGGCCCTACGAGCAGTACTTC. The chain has TRBV7-2 and TRBJ2-7; D assignment may be TRBD1 or TRBD2 (5 bases each). Germline CDR1 SGHTA, CDR2 FQGNSA. The V and J ends lost 3 bases and 2 bases respectively, with 11 bases between them. This CDR3 comprises 14 residues.